These T cell receptor beta chains were read from a single sample in a study of T-cell memory formation after mild COVID-19. TCRdb passed the 5' RACE reads through MiXCR, listing each CDR3 protein once. The sample holds under 300,000 distinct CDR3 sequences, about 15% seen once. The sample was PBMCs or a T cell subset sorted from them (not recorded which). The receptors here all came from a man between 18 and 29 years old who had mild COVID-19 (a few samples of this study predate the infection). Cell type and time point are not known. Both conserved end residues are part of each CDR3. A D gene is named only where the DNA matches it firmly.

TRBD1	TRBV5-1	TRBJ1-4	19	CASSFSPGGTDTTNEKLFF
TRBD1	TRBV5-5	TRBJ1-2	14	CASSPGDSNYGYTF
.	TRBV10-3	TRBJ2-7	13	CAISESREGEQYF
TRBD1	TRBV4-3	TRBJ1-4	17	CASSQEAGDRGSEKLFF
.	TRBV4-3	TRBJ1-2	14	CASSQVGRARGYTF
TRBD2	TRBV7-9	TRBJ2-5	19	CASSFGSTVGGGVGETQYF
TRBD2	TRBV20-1	TRBJ2-5	15	CSAGVWRGDQETQYF
.	TRBV7-9	TRBJ2-5	13	CASSLLGKETQYF
.	TRBV5-8	TRBJ1-5	15	CASSLYRYSNQPQHF
.	TRBV6-2/TRBV6-3	TRBJ1-1	13	CASSYGGPFEAFF
.	TRBV20-1	TRBJ2-1	14	CSARRYPVGHEQFF
.	TRBV4-2	TRBJ2-1	12	CASSQDRDQQFF
.	TRBV12-3/TRBV12-4	TRBJ2-3	14	CASSFSMRADTQYF
TRBD1	TRBV7-2	TRBJ2-5	14	CASSLTGGVETQYF
.	TRBV10-3	TRBJ2-5	13	CATRMGFQETQYF
.	TRBV14	TRBJ2-7	12	CASSQAAYEQYF
TRBD1	TRBV5-6	TRBJ2-4	12	CASSFHGTEQYF
TRBD2	TRBV7-3	TRBJ2-3	16	CASSLNSGVTTDTQYF
TRBD1	TRBV12-3/TRBV12-4	TRBJ2-7	13	CASSLRDREPQYF
TRBD1	TRBV7-9	TRBJ1-2	14	CASSPDRGLYGYTF
.	TRBV18	TRBJ2-7	14	CASSPSQHSYEQYF
.	TRBV6-5	TRBJ1-6	16	CASSPLRTAGNSPLHF
TRBD1	TRBV5-1	TRBJ1-1	13	CASSGGQFTEAFF
TRBD2	TRBV7-3	TRBJ2-3	13	CASSHGGSDTQYF
.	TRBV11-2	TRBJ1-3	19	CASSLGPKRSIRSGNTIYF
.	TRBV29-1	TRBJ2-1	12	CSVTIDYNEQFF
.	TRBV24-1	TRBJ2-1	17	CATSVGNMASSYNEQFF
TRBD1	TRBV30	TRBJ1-1	13	CAWRDRRNTEAFF